The rows below give T cell receptor beta chains drawn from one sample of a study of control samples from healthy donors and cancer patients. Profiled with immunoSEQ multiplex PCR; TCRdb holds only in-frame clones, not every one. Among around 250,000 clones, over 75% were seen once, and the ten largest hold about an eighth. The sequenced sample consisted of PBMCs. All receptors come from a woman in her fifties or sixties with lung cancer. The CDR3 runs from the conserved cysteine through the conserved F or W. A D gene is named only where the DNA matches it firmly. Clone size is given for some rows only: seen once, a few or many times, or a class if the clone is expanded.

CDR3nt,CDR3aa,abundance,j_gene,d_gene,v_gene
TGCGCCAGCAGCTTCACGGTGGGGTATAATTCACCCCTCCACTTT,CASSFTVGYNSPLHF,NA,TRBJ1-6,NA,TRBV5-1
TGCACCAGCAGCCGAATTAGCGGGGCATACAACTACAATGAGCAGTTCTTC,CTSSRISGAYNYNEQFF,few,TRBJ2-1,NA,TRBV1
TGTGCCAGCAGGCGGATGACGACAGGGAGCGATGAGCAGTTCTTC,CASRRMTTGSDEQFF,once,TRBJ2-1,TRBD1,TRBV11-2
TGTGCCAGCAGGATCTCTAGCGGGGGAAATGAGCAGTTCTTC,CASRISSGGNEQFF,once,TRBJ2-1,TRBD2,TRBV3-1/TRBV3-2
TGTGCCAGTAGTGCTCAGGGGGGGAGTTACGAGCAGTACTTC,CASSAQGGSYEQYF,NA,TRBJ2-7,NA,TRBV19
TGTGCCAGCAGCCCCAGACAGGGAACTAATGAAAAACTGTTTTTT,CASSPRQGTNEKLFF,NA,TRBJ1-4,TRBD1,TRBV9
TGTGCCACCAGTGAAGGTGACAGCTCTGGGGCCAACGTCCTGACTTTC,CATSEGDSSGANVLTF,NA,TRBJ2-6,NA,TRBV24-1
TGTGCCAGCAGCTCAAAACGACGGAACGAAGCTTTCTTT,CASSSKRRNEAFF,once,TRBJ1-1,NA,TRBV7-2
TGCGCCAGCAGCCCGGAGACTCCCCCCGGGGCCAACGTCCTGACTTTC,CASSPETPPGANVLTF,NA,TRBJ2-6,NA,TRBV5-1
TGTGCCAGTACATCGGGCAAGGCCAGTGAAAAACTGTTTTTT,CASTSGKASEKLFF,NA,TRBJ1-4,NA,TRBV19
TGTGCCAGCAGCGCGGACAGGGGGTCCTACAATGAGCAGTTCTTC,CASSADRGSYNEQFF,NA,TRBJ2-1,TRBD1,TRBV7-2
TGTGCCAGCAGTTACGACATGTCCTACGAGCAGTACTTC,CASSYDMSYEQYF,NA,TRBJ2-7,NA,TRBV6-6
TGTGCCAGCAGCCAAAGTGAAGGGGGACCCCGCTCCTACAATGAGCAGTTCTTC,CASSQSEGGPRSYNEQFF,NA,TRBJ2-1,NA,TRBV14
TGTGCCAGCAGTGTAGAAGCGGGACTAATCTACGAGCAGTACTTC,CASSVEAGLIYEQYF,NA,TRBJ2-7,TRBD2,TRBV6-4
TGTGCCAGCAGCTTATCACCCGTTCCCTCCTACAATGAGCAGTTCTTC,CASSLSPVPSYNEQFF,NA,TRBJ2-1,NA,TRBV7-3
TGCGCCAGCAGTATTGGTAGCCCCGGGGAGCTGTTTTTT,CASSIGSPGELFF,NA,TRBJ2-2,NA,TRBV5-1
TGTGCCAGCTCACAAGAATGGGACAGGGGCGAGACCCAGTACTTC,CASSQEWDRGETQYF,NA,TRBJ2-5,TRBD1,TRBV18
TGTGCCACCAGTGACACCGACATCACAGATACGCAGTATTTT,CATSDTDITDTQYF,NA,TRBJ2-3,NA,TRBV24-1
TGCGCCAGCAGCTTCGGGCAAGGGGAGCAGTATTTT,CASSFGQGEQYF,NA,TRBJ2-3,NA,TRBV5-1
TGTGCCAGCAGCCACTGGACGGAGAACACTGAAGCTTTCTTT,CASSHWTENTEAFF,NA,TRBJ1-1,NA,TRBV3-1/TRBV3-2
TGTGCCAGCAGCCAAGGGGGCGGGAGTTCGGATACGCAGTATTTT,CASSQGGGSSDTQYF,NA,TRBJ2-3,TRBD2,TRBV3-1/TRBV3-2
TGTGCCAGCTCACCACCGAACAGGGAAATAAACACCGGGGAGCTGTTTTTT,CASSPPNREINTGELFF,once,TRBJ2-2,NA,TRBV18
TGTGCCAGCAGTTACTCGGATTATAATGAAAAACTGTTTTTT,CASSYSDYNEKLFF,NA,TRBJ1-4,NA,TRBV6-6
TGTGCCAGTAGAAGCTACCCCAATAGCAATCAGCCCCAGCATTTT,CASRSYPNSNQPQHF,NA,TRBJ1-5,NA,TRBV19
TGTGCCAGCAGTTATATGAGGGGGGGAGCCACTGAAGCTTTCTTT,CASSYMRGGATEAFF,NA,TRBJ1-1,NA,TRBV6-5
TGCGCCACCTCACCCATCGCAGGGGGTTCACCCCTCCACTTT,CATSPIAGGSPLHF,NA,TRBJ1-6,TRBD1,TRBV5-1
TGCATCGTATCGGACGGATGGACTGAAGCTTTCTTT,CIVSDGWTEAFF,NA,TRBJ1-1,NA,TRBV29-1
TGTGCCAGCAGCCCCAGGGGGGGGCCAACGAACACTGAAGCTTTCTTT,CASSPRGGPTNTEAFF,NA,TRBJ1-1,TRBD1,TRBV7-9
TGTGCCATCGTCAATCGTGGGACCGGGGAGCTGTTTTTT,CAIVNRGTGELFF,NA,TRBJ2-2,NA,TRBV10-3
TGTGCCAGCAGCGGAAATCCGGGACAGCGTTTGGAGTTCTTC,CASSGNPGQRLEFF,many,TRBJ2-1,TRBD1,TRBV5-4
TGCAGCGCCGACCGCGGGGCGGTTGAAGCTTTCTTT,CSADRGAVEAFF,once,TRBJ1-1,NA,TRBV29-1
TGCGCCAGCAGTGACGGGGGTGTGAGAGGTAACACTGAAGCTTTCTTT,CASSDGGVRGNTEAFF,NA,TRBJ1-1,NA,TRBV10-1
TGCGCCAGCAGCTTTGGGGAGACTGGGGCCAACGTCCTGACTTTC,CASSFGETGANVLTF,NA,TRBJ2-6,NA,TRBV5-1
TGCAGCGGACTGAGGGCGGGTTCGGAGGAGACTTTCTTT,CSGLRAGSEETFF,NA,TRBJ1-1,NA,TRBV29-1
TGTGCCAGCAGCCCACGGACAGGGGAAGAGACCCAGTACTTC,CASSPRTGEETQYF,NA,TRBJ2-5,TRBD1,TRBV7-2
TGCGCCAGCAGTCCTTTCGACAGCCAAGAGACCCAGTACTTC,CASSPFDSQETQYF,NA,TRBJ2-5,NA,TRBV5-1
TGTGCCAGCAGCTCTGGGAGTTATTACACAGATACGCAGTATTTT,CASSSGSYYTDTQYF,once,TRBJ2-3,NA,TRBV7-3
TGTGCCAGTAGTATCGGGACTCCGAGCTCTGGGGCCAACGTCCTGACTTTC,CASSIGTPSSGANVLTF,NA,TRBJ2-6,NA,TRBV19
TGCGCCAGCAGCTTGTCAGGATCGATGGACTACGAGCAGTACTTC,CASSLSGSMDYEQYF,NA,TRBJ2-7,NA,TRBV5-1
TGCGCCAGCAGCTTGGACGGGGGGCAAGAGGCCCAGTACTTC,CASSLDGGQEAQYF,once,TRBJ2-5,NA,TRBV5-1
TGTGCCAGCAGCGGGGGCTGGATGAGCTCTGGGGCCAACGTCCTGACTTTC,CASSGGWMSSGANVLTF,NA,TRBJ2-6,NA,TRBV9
TGTGCCAGCAGTTCCGGGACGATTAGCAATCAGCCCCAGCATTTT,CASSSGTISNQPQHF,NA,TRBJ1-5,NA,TRBV6-6
TGTGCCTGGAGTAAAGGGAGGGCTGAAAAACTGTTTTTT,CAWSKGRAEKLFF,once,TRBJ1-4,NA,TRBV30
TGTGCCAGCAGTGCACAGGGGCCCAATGAAAAACTGTTTTTT,CASSAQGPNEKLFF,many,TRBJ1-4,TRBD1,TRBV2
TGTGCCACGACCCTGTCCCACAATGAGCAGTTCTTC,CATTLSHNEQFF,NA,TRBJ2-1,NA,TRBV11-2
TGCGCCAGCAGCCAACCACTTGGGGCGCCCGGGCGCTACACCTTC,CASSQPLGAPGRYTF,NA,TRBJ1-2,NA,TRBV4-1
TGTGCCAGCAGCTTTGATCGCGGACTCTACAATGAGCAGTTCTTC,CASSFDRGLYNEQFF,NA,TRBJ2-1,NA,TRBV7-3
TGTGCCAGCAGGGCCCCCTACCATAATTCACCCCTCCACTTT,CASRAPYHNSPLHF,few,TRBJ1-6,NA,TRBV6-5
TGTGCCAGCTCACCACCGGAAAAGACCCAGTACTTC,CASSPPEKTQYF,NA,TRBJ2-5,NA,TRBV18
TGTGCCATCAGTGACGGAAACTCCTACAATGAGCAGTTCTTC,CAISDGNSYNEQFF,NA,TRBJ2-1,NA,TRBV10-3